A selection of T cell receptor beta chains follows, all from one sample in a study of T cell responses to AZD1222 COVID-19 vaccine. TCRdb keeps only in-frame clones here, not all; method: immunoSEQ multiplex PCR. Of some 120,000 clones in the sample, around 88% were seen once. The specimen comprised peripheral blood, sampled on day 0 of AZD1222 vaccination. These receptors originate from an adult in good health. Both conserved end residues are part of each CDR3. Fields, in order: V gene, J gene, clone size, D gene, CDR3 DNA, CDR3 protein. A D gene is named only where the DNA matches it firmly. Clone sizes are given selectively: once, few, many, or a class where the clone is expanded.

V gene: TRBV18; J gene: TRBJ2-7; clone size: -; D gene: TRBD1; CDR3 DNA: TGTGCCAGCTCACCGGACAGGGCGCGTAGAGAGCAGTACTTC; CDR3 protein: CASSPDRARREQYF
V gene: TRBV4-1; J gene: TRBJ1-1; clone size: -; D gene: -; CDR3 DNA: TGCGCCAGCAGCCAAGACGGGGGAGAAGCTTTCTTT; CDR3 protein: CASSQDGGEAFF
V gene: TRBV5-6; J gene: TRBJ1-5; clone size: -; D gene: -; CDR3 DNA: TGTGCCAGCAGCTTGCGAGGGGGCAATCAGCCCCAGCATTTT; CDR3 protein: CASSLRGGNQPQHF
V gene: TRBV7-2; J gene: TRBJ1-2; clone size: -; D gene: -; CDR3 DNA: TGTGCCAGCAGCTTAGGGGGAAACGGCTACACCTTC; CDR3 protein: CASSLGGNGYTF
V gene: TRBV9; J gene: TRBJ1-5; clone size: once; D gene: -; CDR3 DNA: TGTGCCAGCAGCGTAGCGGGAAGCAATCAGCCCCAGCATTTT; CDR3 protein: CASSVAGSNQPQHF
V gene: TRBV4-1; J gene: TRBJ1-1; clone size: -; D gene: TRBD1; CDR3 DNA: TGCGCCAGCAGCCAAGCAGCCGGGACAGGGTCGGCGAACACTGAAGCTTTCTTT; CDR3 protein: CASSQAAGTGSANTEAFF
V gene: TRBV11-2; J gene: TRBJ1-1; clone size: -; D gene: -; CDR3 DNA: TGTGCCAGCAGCTTAGGGGGGCTCACTGAAGCTTTCTTT; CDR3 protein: CASSLGGLTEAFF
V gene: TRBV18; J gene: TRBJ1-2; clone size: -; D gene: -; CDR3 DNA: TGTGCCAGCTCACCGGATAACTATGGCTACACCTTC; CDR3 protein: CASSPDNYGYTF
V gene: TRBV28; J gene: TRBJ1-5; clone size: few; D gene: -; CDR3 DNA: TGTGCCACCAGTCCATGGGGGGGACAGCCCCAGCATTTT; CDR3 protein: CATSPWGGQPQHF
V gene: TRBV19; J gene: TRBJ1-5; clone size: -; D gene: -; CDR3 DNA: TGTGCCAGTAGTATTCTGGGCGGTTTCGGCAATCAGCCCCAGCATTTT; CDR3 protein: CASSILGGFGNQPQHF
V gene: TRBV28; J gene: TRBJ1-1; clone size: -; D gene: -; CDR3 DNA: TGTGCCAGCAGTCCCGGGGGTTCGGAGAACACTGAAGCTTTCTTT; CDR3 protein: CASSPGGSENTEAFF
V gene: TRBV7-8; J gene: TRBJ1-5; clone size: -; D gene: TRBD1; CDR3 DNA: TGTGCCAGCAGCCCGGGACAGGGTAGCAGTCAGCCCCAGCATTTT; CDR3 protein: CASSPGQGSSQPQHF
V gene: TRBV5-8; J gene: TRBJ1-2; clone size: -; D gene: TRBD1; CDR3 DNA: TGTGCCAGCAGCGATGGGGACAGGGGAACCTATGGCTACACCTTC; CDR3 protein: CASSDGDRGTYGYTF
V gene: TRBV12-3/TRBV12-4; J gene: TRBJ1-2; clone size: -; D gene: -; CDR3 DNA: TGTGCCAGCAGCCCCGGGGGCGGCTATGGCTACACCTTC; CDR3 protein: CASSPGGGYGYTF
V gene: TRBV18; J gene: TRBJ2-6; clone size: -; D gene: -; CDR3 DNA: TGTGCCAGCTCACCAGTCGTTAAGGGTGCCGGGGCCAACGTCCTGACTTTC; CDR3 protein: CASSPVVKGAGANVLTF
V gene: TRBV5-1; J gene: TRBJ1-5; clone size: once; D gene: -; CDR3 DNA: TGCGCCAGCAGCTTAGGTAGCAATCAGCCCCAGCATTTT; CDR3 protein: CASSLGSNQPQHF
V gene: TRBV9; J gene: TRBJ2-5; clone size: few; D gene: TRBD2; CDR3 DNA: TGTGCCAGCAGCGTAGTGACTAGCGGGAGTGAGACCCAGTACTTC; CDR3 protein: CASSVVTSGSETQYF
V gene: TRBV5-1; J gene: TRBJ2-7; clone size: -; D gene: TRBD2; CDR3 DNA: TGCGCCAGCAGCTTGACGCTCCTGACTAGCGGGGGGACCTACGAGCAGTACTTC; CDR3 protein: CASSLTLLTSGGTYEQYF
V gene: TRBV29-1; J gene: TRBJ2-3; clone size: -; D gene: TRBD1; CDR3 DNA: TGCAGCGTTGCTGGGGGACAGGGTGTTGTTGCGGCAGATACGCAGTATTTT; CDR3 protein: CSVAGGQGVVAADTQYF
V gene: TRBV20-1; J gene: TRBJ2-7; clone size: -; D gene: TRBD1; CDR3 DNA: TGCAGTGCTAGTTCTTTGGGACAGGGTTCGAACTTC; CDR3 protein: CSASSLGQGSNF
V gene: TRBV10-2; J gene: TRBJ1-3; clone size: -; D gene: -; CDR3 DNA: TGCGCCAGCAGTGACGGCAGGCGTCTGAAGAGCTCTGGAAACACCATATATTTT; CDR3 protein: CASSDGRRLKSSGNTIYF
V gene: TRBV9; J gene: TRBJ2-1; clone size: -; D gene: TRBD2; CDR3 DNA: TGTGCCAGCAGCCTGATGGGCAGGGGCGGCACTAGCGGGAGGAATGAGCAGTTCTTC; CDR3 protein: CASSLMGRGGTSGRNEQFF
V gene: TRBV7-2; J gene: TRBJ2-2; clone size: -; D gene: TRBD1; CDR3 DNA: TGTGCCAGCAGCCTACAGGGGTACGGGGAGCTGTTTTTT; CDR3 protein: CASSLQGYGELFF
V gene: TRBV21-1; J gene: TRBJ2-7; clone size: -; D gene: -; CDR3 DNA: TGTGCCAGCAAGGAGCAGTACTTC; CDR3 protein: CASKEQYF
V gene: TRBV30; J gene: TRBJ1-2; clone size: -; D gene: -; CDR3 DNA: TGTGCCTGGAGTAGGGGGGACGCGACAAACTATGGCTACACCTTC; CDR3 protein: CAWSRGDATNYGYTF